Shown below are 19 T cell receptor beta chains from a single sample sequenced in a study of T cell responses to AZD1222 COVID-19 vaccine. TCRdb keeps only in-frame clones here, not all; method: immunoSEQ multiplex PCR. Among roughly 170,000 clones listed, around 90% were seen once. The sample was peripheral blood, taken on day 0 of AZD1222 vaccination. The receptors come from an adult in good health.

The V call is TRBV19, the J call TRBJ1-2, with TRBD1 identical over 10 bases. Trimming removed 5 bases from V and 4 bases from J; junction bases left unmatched: 7. CDR1 is LNHDA and CDR2 is SQIVND in the germline V gene (reference sequence). The CDR3 spans 15 residues. The CDR3 nucleotides read TGTGCCAGTAGTCACCGGGACAGGGGCTTCTATGGCTACACCTTC. This encodes CASSHRDRGFYGYTF.

This clone appeared a single time. J is TRBJ2-1 and V is TRBV4-3; 10 bases are a match to TRBD1. The germline gives CDR1 LGHNA, CDR2 YSLEER. There are 15 residues in the CDR3. The V segment lost 2 bases and the J segment 6 bases; nucleotides outside the gene matches: 4. The DNA of the CDR3 is TGCGCCAGCAGCCAATCCGGGACAGGGGTCAATGAGCAGTTCTTC. Amino acids: CASSQSGTGVNEQFF.

This chain connects TRBV30 to TRBJ1-2, with a weak D call TRBD1 (5 bases). This CDR3 has 11 residues. Trimming took off 6 bases at V and 6 bases at J, with 11 bases between the two ends. The germline gives CDR1 GTSNPN, CDR2 SVGIG (reference sequence). The CDR3 is CACLLTDGYTF. The CDR3 DNA is TGTGCCTGCCTGCTGACAGATGGCTACACCTTC.

V usage is TRBV4-3 and J usage is TRBJ1-1; TRBD1 might be the D (5 bases). Germline values: CDR1 LGHNA, CDR2 YSLEER. Trimming removed 0 bases at V and 1 base at J, with 9 bases between. The CDR3 consists of 15 residues. The CDR3 DNA sequence: TGCGCCAGCAGCCAAGAAGGAACAGGGAACACTGAAGCTTTCTTT. Its protein product is CASSQEGTGNTEAFF.

This clone has just one count. This sequence joins TRBV18 and TRBJ2-1; D is uncertain. CDR1 KGHSH and CDR2 LQKENI come from the germline V gene. V lost 0 bases and J lost 5, with 5 bases in between. The length of the CDR3 is 13 residues. The CDR3 DNA is TGTGCCAGCTCACCACCGCTCGACAATGAGCAGTTCTTC. The encoded protein is CASSPPLDNEQFF.

The chain recombines TRBV7-6 with TRBJ1-1; D not resolved. Germline V gene lookup returns CDR1 SGHVS and CDR2 FNYEAQ. This CDR3 is built from 15 residues. Trimming removed 2 bases at V and 0 bases at J, with 10 bases between. The CDR3 bases are TGTGCCAGCAGCTTACAGGTCTCAATGAACACTGAAGCTTTCTTT. It specifies CASSLQVSMNTEAFF.

The rearrangement uses TRBV9 and TRBJ1-3; 9 bases line up with TRBD1. This CDR3 has 16 residues. The J segment lost 8 bases and the V segment lost 3 bases, leaving 12 bases of the junction unmatched. CDR1 and CDR2 (germline): SGDLS, YYNGEE. For the CDR3, the DNA is TGTGCCAGCAGCGCGGATCGACAGGGGGTGCGGCACACCATATATTTT. Protein product: CASSADRQGVRHTIYF.

This chain joins TRBV7-3 and TRBJ2-1; a weak D match, TRBD2 (5 bases). In germline, CDR1 is SGHTA, CDR2 FQGTGA. Trimming cost V 5 bases and J 2 bases, with 16 bases left between them. The CDR3 is 16 residues long. The CDR3 here is CASSSLRRITYNEQFF. The CDR3 bases are TGTGCCAGCAGCAGCTTAAGGAGGATTACCTACAATGAGCAGTTCTTC. Full variable domain (rest looked up from reference TRBV7-3 and TRBJ2-1): GAGVSQTPSNKVTEKGKYVELRCDPISGHTALYWYRQSLGQGPEFLIYFQGTGAADDSGLPNDRFFAVRPEGSVSTLKIQRTERGDSAVYLCASSSLRRITYNEQFFGPGTRLTVL.

The chain links TRBV19 to TRBJ2-6; D unresolved. From germline, CDR1 is LNHDA and CDR2 SQIVND (reference sequence). Trimming removed 1 base from V and 0 bases from J, with 4 bases in between. CDR3 size: 15 residues. In DNA form, the CDR3 reads TGTGCCAGTAGTATAGCAGACTCTGGGGCCAACGTCCTGACTTTC. The encoded protein is CASSIADSGANVLTF.

This chain joins TRBV15 and TRBJ1-6; D is perhaps TRBD1 (5 bases). The CDR3 spans 16 residues. V lost 0 bases to trimming and J lost 9 bases, with 15 bases between them. In germline, CDR1 is LNHNV, CDR2 YYDKDF (reference sequence). CDR3 in DNA: TGTGCCACCAGCAGAGACCCAGGGATGGAGAGTTCACCCCTCCACTTT. It is translated as CATSRDPGMESSPLHF.

V usage is TRBV19 and J usage is TRBJ1-6; D uncertain. Germline lookup yields CDR1 LNHDA and CDR2 SQIVND (reference sequence). Trimming pared 10 bases from V and 7 bases from J, leaving 14 bases between. This CDR3 is built from 13 residues. This CDR3 reads CAISRSLNSPLHF. The CDR3, as DNA: TGTGCCATCTCGCGGTCCCTCAATTCACCCCTCCACTTT.

This chain links TRBV10-2 with TRBJ1-5, with TRBD1 as a possible D gene (6 bases). Per germline, CDR1 WSHSY and CDR2 SAAADI. Trimming left V 7 bases short and J 3 bases short, with 16 bases between. This CDR3 has 15 residues. CDR3 in DNA: TGCGCCAGCAAGCAGGGGAGTGATGTCAATCAGCCCCAGCATTTT. Protein sequence: CASKQGSDVNQPQHF.

This chain joins TRBV5-1 and TRBJ2-7, with unresolved D. CDR1 is SGHRS, CDR2 YFSETQ, per germline. V dropped 7 bases and J dropped 0 bases, with 14 bases sitting between them. CDR3 length equals 14 residues. Here the CDR3 reads CASANKHYSYEQYF. The CDR3 DNA follows: TGCGCCAGCGCGAATAAGCACTACTCCTACGAGCAGTACTTC.

V usage is TRBV5-5 and J usage is TRBJ2-7; D is possibly TRBD2 (5 bases). CDR1 and CDR2 (germline): SGHKS, YYEKEE (reference sequence). The CDR3 contains 15 residues. V was clipped by 2 bases and J by 3 bases, with 15 bases between them. The CDR3: CASSLGLTLLYEQYF. In DNA, the CDR3 is TGTGCCAGCAGCTTAGGACTGACCCTCCTCTACGAGCAGTACTTC. The entire variable domain, with the rest obtained from reference TRBV5-5 and TRBJ2-7, is as follows: DAGVTQSPTHLIKTRGQQVTLRCSPISGHKSVSWYQQVLGQGPQFIFQYYEKEERGRGNFPDRFSARQFPNYSSELNVNALLLGDSALYLCASSLGLTLLYEQYFGPGTRLTVT.

This chain connects TRBV27 to TRBJ2-7; D possibly corresponds to TRBD1 (6 bases). Trimming cost V 3 bases and J 2 bases, with 20 bases left between them. The CDR3 covers 17 residues. Germline CDR1 is MNHEY and CDR2 is SMNVEV (reference sequence). CDR3 loop: CASSFGTPSSVAYEQYF. The CDR3 bases are TGTGCCAGCAGTTTCGGGACACCGTCTTCTGTAGCCTACGAGCAGTACTTC.

This clone was seen only once. The chain employs TRBV5-1 and TRBJ2-1; 7 positions match TRBD2. V was pared by 7 bases and J by 5 bases, with 12 bases of the junction left unmatched. Germline values: CDR1 SGHRS, CDR2 YFSETQ. This CDR3 is 15 amino acids long. The DNA for the CDR3 is TGCGCCAGCGGCGACTGGACTAGGACGAACAATGAGCAGTTCTTC. This encodes CASGDWTRTNNEQFF. Filled out from reference TRBV5-1 and TRBJ2-1, the complete variable domain reads KAGVTQTPRYLIKTRGQQVTLSCSPISGHRSVSWYQQTPGQGLQFLFEYFSETQRNKGNFPGRFSGRQFSNSRSEMNVSTLELGDSALYLCASGDWTRTNNEQFFGPGTRLTVL.

The chain joins TRBV5-4 to TRBJ2-1; D ambiguous. This CDR3 is built from 14 residues. V was pared by 3 bases and J by 0 bases, with 7 bases between. The V gene's germline CDR1 is SGHNT and CDR2 YYREEE (reference sequence). Here the CDR3 reads CASSSRPSYNEQFF. Written as DNA, the CDR3 is TGTGCCAGCAGCTCGCGGCCCTCCTACAATGAGCAGTTCTTC.

As regards this clone: Likely a read error: the CDR3 ends without its conserved phenylalanine or tryptophan. The limits of the CDR3 on the DNA are not certain, so only TCRdb's listed CDR3 is given. This rearrangement joins TRBV5-5 to TRBJ1-2; TRBD1 is the table's D call, not checked against the DNA. Ends included, the CDR3 has 8 residues. Germline CDR1 SGHKS, CDR2 YYEKEE (reference sequence). CDR3 sequence: CASSLRGR.

The chain uses TRBV5-1 and TRBJ2-7, with 10 bases that match TRBD1. Germline V gene sequence: CDR1 SGHRS, CDR2 YFSETQ. The ends lost 3 bases at V and 0 bases at J; junction bases unmatched: 6. The CDR3 is made up of 16 amino acids. The DNA for the CDR3 is TGCGCCAGCAGCTCTTTCGGACAGGGGGGCTCCTACGAGCAGTACTTC. Its protein product is CASSSFGQGGSYEQYF.